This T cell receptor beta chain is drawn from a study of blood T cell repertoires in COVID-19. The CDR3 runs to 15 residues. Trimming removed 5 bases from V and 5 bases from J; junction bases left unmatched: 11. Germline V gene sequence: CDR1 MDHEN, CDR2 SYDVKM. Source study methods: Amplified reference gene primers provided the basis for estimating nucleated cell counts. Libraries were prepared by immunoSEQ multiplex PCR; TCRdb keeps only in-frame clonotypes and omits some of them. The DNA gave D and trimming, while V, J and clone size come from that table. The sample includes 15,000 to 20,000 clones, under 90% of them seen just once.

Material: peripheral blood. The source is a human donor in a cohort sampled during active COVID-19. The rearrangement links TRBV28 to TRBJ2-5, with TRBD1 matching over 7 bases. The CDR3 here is CASSPIDRDGETQYF. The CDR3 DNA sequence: TGTGCCAGCAGTCCAATCGACAGGGACGGGGAGACCCAGTACTTC.